This T cell receptor (beta chain) was retrieved from a study of cytomegalovirus exposure and HLA in healthy donors. General study points: Altogether, more than 150 TCR beta chains were recorded as cytomegalovirus-associated.

Amplification used 60 Vbeta primers and 13 Jbeta primers. Data came from immunoSEQ multiplex PCR; TCRdb stores just in-frame clones and leaves some out. The data contain 58,000 or so clones, about three quarters of them singletons. This clone was found once. Antigen unknown. Germline-derived CDR1 and CDR2 are MNHEY and SVGAGI. The V end lost 2 bases, the J end lost 5 bases, and 15 bases lay between the germline ends. The CDR3 has 15 amino acids. V usage is TRBV6-5 and J usage is TRBJ1-2, with D hard to call. The sequencing input was PBMCs. The source of this sequence is a man aged 50-60 years in good health and CMV-seropositive. The CDR3: CASSYGPENFYGYTF. The CDR3 DNA reads TGTGCCAGCAGTTACGGGCCAGAAAATTTTTATGGCTACACCTTC.